The rows below give T cell receptor beta chains drawn from one sample of a study of blood T cell repertoires in COVID-19. Clones were read by immunoSEQ multiplex PCR, and TCRdb kept only the in-frame ones, dropping some. The sample shows fewer than 300,000 clones, more than 85% of them seen only once. Sequenced: peripheral blood. The receptors were gathered from a woman aged 30 to 39 with COVID-19, enrolled during active disease. CDR3s include the opening cysteine and the closing phenylalanine or tryptophan.

TRBJ1-2	TRBV5-1	CASGTGGGIYGYTF
TRBJ1-2	TRBV6-5	CASSSGNYGYTF
TRBJ1-1	TRBV23-1	CASSPDREYRGHTEAFF
TRBJ2-3	TRBV7-9	CASSSWDRGFTDTQYF
TRBJ2-7	TRBV30	CAWTGGWSEQYF
TRBJ2-7	TRBV3-1/TRBV3-2	CASSRASGGSSYEQYF
TRBJ1-6	TRBV7-9	CASSQPVPGQETSPLHF
TRBJ1-2	TRBV2	CASSEAGQPNYGYTF
TRBJ2-1	TRBV29-1	CSVQEREFYNEQFF
TRBJ1-1	TRBV30	CAWDDRGSTEAFF
TRBJ2-7	TRBV19	CASSIKGQGAYEQYF
TRBJ1-2	TRBV4-2	CASSQGQGVIYGYTF
TRBJ2-5	TRBV19	CASSIRGSETQYF
TRBJ2-2	TRBV19	CASSKSSFWADANTGELFF
TRBJ2-5	TRBV5-1	CASSLSPGLGETQYF
TRBJ1-5	TRBV19	CASSWDRGQQPQHF
TRBJ1-1	TRBV27	CASSPQYGQVHTEAFF
TRBJ1-2	TRBV12-3/TRBV12-4	CASRRTGIGGYTF
TRBJ2-5	TRBV18	CASSPMLAGPQETQYF
TRBJ1-2	TRBV25-1	CASSLGGTGYTF
TRBJ1-1	TRBV19	CASSILGARNTEAFF
TRBJ2-1	TRBV5-1	CASSPGQNNEQFF
TRBJ2-7	TRBV29-1	CSAGTFYEQYF
TRBJ2-5	TRBV9	CASSPRRAAGTETQYF
TRBJ1-2	TRBV5-4	CASSLSRTNYGYTF
TRBJ1-3	TRBV7-8	CASSLAPGGGNTIYF
TRBJ1-2	TRBV29-1	CSVEDRAVLADGYTF
TRBJ1-3	TRBV3-1/TRBV3-2	CASSQTGTGSGNTIYF
TRBJ2-7	TRBV11-2	CASSGNRGAAYEQYF
TRBJ2-3	TRBV24-1	CATSEPTSSTDTQYF
TRBJ1-3	TRBV18	CASSPQSFLVDTIYF
TRBJ2-5	TRBV7-9	CASSLEGGGRARETQYF
TRBJ2-5	TRBV30	CAWGDGGSQETQYF
TRBJ2-3	TRBV4-1	CASSQPSGRARDTQYF
TRBJ1-1	TRBV5-1	CASSPLGRENTEAFF
TRBJ2-2	TRBV15	CATSRGLAGMGNTGELFF